This T cell receptor (beta chain) was observed in a study of blood T cell repertoires in COVID-19. Here immunoSEQ multiplex PCR was the method, and the copy in TCRdb shows in-frame clones only, minus some. The table records about 270,000 clones, more than 75% of them present only once. Trimming cost V 4 bases and J 11 bases; bases outside gene matches: 14. The germline CDR1 and CDR2 sequences are SGHAT and FQNNGV. There are 15 residues in the CDR3. Sequencing used peripheral blood. V is TRBV11-2 and J is TRBJ1-1; 9 nucleotides line up with TRBD1. The TCR sequence derives from a man between 40 and 49 years old who had recovered from COVID-19. CDR3 sequence: CASSSLILQGAGAFF. CDR3 bases: TGTGCCAGCAGCTCACTCATTTTACAGGGGGCCGGGGCTTTCTTT.